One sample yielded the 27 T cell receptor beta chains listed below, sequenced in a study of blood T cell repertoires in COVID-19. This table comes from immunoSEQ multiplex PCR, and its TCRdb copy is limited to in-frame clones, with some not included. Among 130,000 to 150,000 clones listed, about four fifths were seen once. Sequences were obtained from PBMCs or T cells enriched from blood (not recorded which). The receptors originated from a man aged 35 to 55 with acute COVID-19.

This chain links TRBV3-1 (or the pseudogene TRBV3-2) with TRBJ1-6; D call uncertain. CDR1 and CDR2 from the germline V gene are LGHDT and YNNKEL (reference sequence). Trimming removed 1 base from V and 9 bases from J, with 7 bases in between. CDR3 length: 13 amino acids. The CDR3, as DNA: TGTGCCAGCAGCCAAGGTTCAGGTTCACCCCTCCACTTT. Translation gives CASSQGSGSPLHF.

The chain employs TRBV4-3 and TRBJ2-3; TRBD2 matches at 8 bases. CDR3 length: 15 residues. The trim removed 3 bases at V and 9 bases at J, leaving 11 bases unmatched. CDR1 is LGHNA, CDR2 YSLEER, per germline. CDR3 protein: CASSQRAAPGGTQYF. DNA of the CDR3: TGCGCCAGCAGCCAGCGAGCGGCCCCGGGAGGGACGCAGTATTTT.

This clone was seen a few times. CDR3 sequence: CASRGAAGAGELFF. The CDR3 coding sequence is TGTGCCAGCAGGGGGGCAGCAGGGGCCGGGGAGCTGTTTTTT. V gene TRBV2 combines with J gene TRBJ2-2, with D perhaps TRBD1 (6 bases). V was clipped by 6 bases and J by 6 bases, with 14 bases between them. Looked up from germline, CDR1 is SNHLY and CDR2 is FYNNEI. The CDR3 runs 14 residues.

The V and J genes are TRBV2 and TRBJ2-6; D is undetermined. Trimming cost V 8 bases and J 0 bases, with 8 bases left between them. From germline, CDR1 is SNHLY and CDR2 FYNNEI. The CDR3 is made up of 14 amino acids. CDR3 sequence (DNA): TGTGCCAGCCGTCAGTTCTCTGGGGCCAACGTCCTGACTTTC. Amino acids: CASRQFSGANVLTF.

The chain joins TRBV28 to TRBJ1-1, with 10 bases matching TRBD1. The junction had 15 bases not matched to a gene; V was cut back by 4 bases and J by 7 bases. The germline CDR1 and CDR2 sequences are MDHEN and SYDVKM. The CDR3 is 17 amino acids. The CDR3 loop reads CASSYPSSRDRGREAFF. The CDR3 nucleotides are TGTGCCAGCAGTTATCCCTCCTCCCGGGACAGGGGCCGTGAAGCTTTCTTT.

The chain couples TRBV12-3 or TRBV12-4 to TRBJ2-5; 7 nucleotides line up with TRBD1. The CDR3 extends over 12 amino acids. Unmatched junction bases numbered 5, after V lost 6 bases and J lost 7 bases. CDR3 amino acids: CASRGGLATQYF. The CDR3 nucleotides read TGTGCCAGCAGAGGGGGCCTTGCGACCCAGTACTTC.

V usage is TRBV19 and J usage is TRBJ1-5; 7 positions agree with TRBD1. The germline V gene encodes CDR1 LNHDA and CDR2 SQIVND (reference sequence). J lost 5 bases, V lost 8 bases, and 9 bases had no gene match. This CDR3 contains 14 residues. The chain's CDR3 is CASGRRGLDQPQHF. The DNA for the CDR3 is TGTGCCAGTGGACGAAGGGGGCTTGATCAGCCCCAGCATTTT.

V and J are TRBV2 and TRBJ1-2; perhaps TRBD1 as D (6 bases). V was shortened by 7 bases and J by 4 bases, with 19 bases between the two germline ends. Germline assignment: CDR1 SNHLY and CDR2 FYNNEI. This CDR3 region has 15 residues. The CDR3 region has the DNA TGTGCCAGCACGCTCGTTGGGGAGGGGGGCTATGGCTACACCTTC. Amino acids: CASTLVGEGGYGYTF.

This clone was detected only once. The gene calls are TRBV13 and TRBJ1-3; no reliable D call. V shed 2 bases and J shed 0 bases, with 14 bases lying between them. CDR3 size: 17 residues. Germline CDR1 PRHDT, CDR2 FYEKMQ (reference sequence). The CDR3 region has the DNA TGTGCCAGCAGCTTATATAATTTTTGGAGCTCTGGAAACACCATATATTTT. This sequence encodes CASSLYNFWSSGNTIYF.

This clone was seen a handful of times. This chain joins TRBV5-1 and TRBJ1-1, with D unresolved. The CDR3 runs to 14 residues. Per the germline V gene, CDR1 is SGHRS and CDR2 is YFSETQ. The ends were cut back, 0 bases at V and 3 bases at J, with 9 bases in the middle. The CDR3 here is CASSLDSRDTEAFF. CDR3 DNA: TGCGCCAGCAGCTTGGACAGCCGTGACACTGAAGCTTTCTTT.

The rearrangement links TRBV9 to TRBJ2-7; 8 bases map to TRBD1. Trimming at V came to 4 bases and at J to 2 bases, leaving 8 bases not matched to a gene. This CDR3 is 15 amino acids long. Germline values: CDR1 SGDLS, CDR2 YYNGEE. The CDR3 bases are TGTGCCAGCAGCAAATTCCAGGGGGCCGCCTACGAGCAGTACTTC. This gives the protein CASSKFQGAAYEQYF.

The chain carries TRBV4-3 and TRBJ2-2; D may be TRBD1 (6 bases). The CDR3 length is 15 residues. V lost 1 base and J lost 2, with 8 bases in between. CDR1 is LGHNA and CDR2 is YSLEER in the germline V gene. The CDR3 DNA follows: TGCGCCAGCAGCCAAGGGACAGCAAACACCGGGGAGCTGTTTTTT. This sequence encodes CASSQGTANTGELFF.

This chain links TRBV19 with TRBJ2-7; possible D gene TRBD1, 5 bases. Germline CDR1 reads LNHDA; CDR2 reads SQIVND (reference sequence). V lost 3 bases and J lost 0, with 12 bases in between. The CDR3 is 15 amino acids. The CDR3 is CASSIMPGYSYEQYF. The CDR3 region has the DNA TGTGCCAGTAGTATTATGCCAGGGTACTCCTACGAGCAGTACTTC.

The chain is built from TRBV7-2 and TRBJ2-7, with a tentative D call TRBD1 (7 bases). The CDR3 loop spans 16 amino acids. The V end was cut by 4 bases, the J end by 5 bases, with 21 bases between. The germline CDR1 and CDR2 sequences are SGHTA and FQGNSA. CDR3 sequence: CASSSPDGGGRDEQYF. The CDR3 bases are TGTGCCAGCAGCTCCCCTGACGGAGGGGGCAGGGACGAGCAGTACTTC. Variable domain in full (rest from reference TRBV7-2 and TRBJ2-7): GAGVSQSPSNKVTEKGKDVELRCDPISGHTALYWYRQSLGQGLEFLIYFQGNSAPDKSGLPSDRFSAERTGGSVSTLTIQRTQQEDSAVYLCASSSPDGGGRDEQYFGPGTRLTVT.

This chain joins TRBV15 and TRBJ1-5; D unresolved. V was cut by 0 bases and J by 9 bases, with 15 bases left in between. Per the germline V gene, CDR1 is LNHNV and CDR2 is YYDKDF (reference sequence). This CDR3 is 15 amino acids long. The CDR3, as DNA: TGTGCCACCAGCAGAGATCTTATTATCGGAGGGCCCCAGCATTTT. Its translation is CATSRDLIIGGPQHF. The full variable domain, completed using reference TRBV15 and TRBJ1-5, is DAMVIQNPRYQVTQFGKPVTLSCSQTLNHNVMYWYQQKSSQAPKLLFHYYDKDFNNEADTPDNFQSRRPNTSFCFLDIRSPGLGDTAMYLCATSRDLIIGGPQHFGDGTRLSIL.

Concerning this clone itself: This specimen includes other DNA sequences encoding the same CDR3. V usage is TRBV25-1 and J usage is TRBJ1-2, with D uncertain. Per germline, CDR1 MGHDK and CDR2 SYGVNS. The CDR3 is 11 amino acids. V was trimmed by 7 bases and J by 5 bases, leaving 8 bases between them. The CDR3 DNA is TGTGCCAGCACCGACACATATGGCTACACCTTC. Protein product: CASTDTYGYTF.

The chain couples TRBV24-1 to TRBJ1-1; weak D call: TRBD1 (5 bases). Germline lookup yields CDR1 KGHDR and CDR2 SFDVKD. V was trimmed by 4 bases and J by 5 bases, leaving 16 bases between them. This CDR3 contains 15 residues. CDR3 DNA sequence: TGTGCCACCAGTGACCCAGGACAAGGAGGGACTGAAGCTTTCTTT. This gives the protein CATSDPGQGGTEAFF.

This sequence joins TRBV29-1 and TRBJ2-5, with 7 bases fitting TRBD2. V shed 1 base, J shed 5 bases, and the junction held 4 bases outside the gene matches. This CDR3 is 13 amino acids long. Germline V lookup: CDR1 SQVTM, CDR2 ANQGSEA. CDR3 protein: CSVEGGGQETQYF. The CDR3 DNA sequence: TGCAGCGTTGAAGGCGGGGGTCAGGAGACCCAGTACTTC.

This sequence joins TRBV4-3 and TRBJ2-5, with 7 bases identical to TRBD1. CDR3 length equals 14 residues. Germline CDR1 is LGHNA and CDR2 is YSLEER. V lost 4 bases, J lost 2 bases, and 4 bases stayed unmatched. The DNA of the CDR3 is TGCGCCAGCAGCCTTGGACAGGTTCAAGAGACCCAGTACTTC. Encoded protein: CASSLGQVQETQYF.

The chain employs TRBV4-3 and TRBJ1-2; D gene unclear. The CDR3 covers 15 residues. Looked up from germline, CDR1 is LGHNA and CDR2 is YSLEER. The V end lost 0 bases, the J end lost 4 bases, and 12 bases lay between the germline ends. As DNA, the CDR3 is TGCGCCAGCAGCCAAGAAAGAAGCCTAATCTATGGCTACACCTTC. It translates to CASSQERSLIYGYTF.

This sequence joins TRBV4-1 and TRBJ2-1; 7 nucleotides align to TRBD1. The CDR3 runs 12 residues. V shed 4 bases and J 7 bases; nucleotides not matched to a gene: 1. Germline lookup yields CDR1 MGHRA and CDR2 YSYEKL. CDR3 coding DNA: TGCGCCAGCAGCCGACAGGGAAATGAGCAGTTCTTC. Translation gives CASSRQGNEQFF.

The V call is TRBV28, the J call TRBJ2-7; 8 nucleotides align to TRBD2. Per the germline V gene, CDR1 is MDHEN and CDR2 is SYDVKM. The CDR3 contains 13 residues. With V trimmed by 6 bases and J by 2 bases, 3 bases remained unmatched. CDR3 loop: CASRGAGAYEQYF. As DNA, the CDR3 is TGTGCCAGCAGGGGAGCGGGAGCCTACGAGCAGTACTTC.

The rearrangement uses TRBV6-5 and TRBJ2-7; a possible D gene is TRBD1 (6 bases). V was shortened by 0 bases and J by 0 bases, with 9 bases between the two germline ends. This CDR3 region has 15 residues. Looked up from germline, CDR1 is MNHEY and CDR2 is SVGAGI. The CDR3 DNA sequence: TGTGCCAGCAGTTACTCGAGGGACAACTCCTACGAGCAGTACTTC. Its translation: CASSYSRDNSYEQYF.

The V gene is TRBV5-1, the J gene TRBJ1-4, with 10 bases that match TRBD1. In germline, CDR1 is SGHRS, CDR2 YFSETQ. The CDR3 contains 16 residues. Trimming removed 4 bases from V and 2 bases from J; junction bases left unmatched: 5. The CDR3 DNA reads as TGCGCCAGCAGCGGGGGACAGGGGTCTACTAATGAAAAACTGTTTTTT. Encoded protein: CASSGGQGSTNEKLFF.

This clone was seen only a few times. The CDR3 DNA sequence: TGTGCCAGCAGCGGAACAGGTTCCTCCTACGAGCAGTACTTC. Amino acid sequence: CASSGTGSSYEQYF. The chain joins TRBV9 to TRBJ2-7, with D possibly TRBD1 on 5 matching bases. CDR3 length: 14 residues. Germline V gene data show CDR1 as SGDLS and CDR2 as YYNGEE. The V gene lost 3 bases and the J gene lost 0 bases, with 10 bases spanning the gap.

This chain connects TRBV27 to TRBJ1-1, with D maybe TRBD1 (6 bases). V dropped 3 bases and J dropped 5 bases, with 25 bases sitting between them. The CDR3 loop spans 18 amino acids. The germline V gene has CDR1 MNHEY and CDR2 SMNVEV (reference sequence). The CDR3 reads CASSLSGRGGRTGTEAFF. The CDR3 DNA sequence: TGTGCCAGCAGTTTGAGTGGTAGAGGGGGACGAACGGGGACTGAAGCTTTCTTT.

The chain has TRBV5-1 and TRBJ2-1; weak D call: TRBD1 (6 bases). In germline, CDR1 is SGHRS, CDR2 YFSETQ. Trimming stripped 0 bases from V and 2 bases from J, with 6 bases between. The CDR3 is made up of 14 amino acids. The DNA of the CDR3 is TGCGCCAGCAGCTTGGGGGACACCTACAATGAGCAGTTCTTC. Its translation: CASSLGDTYNEQFF.